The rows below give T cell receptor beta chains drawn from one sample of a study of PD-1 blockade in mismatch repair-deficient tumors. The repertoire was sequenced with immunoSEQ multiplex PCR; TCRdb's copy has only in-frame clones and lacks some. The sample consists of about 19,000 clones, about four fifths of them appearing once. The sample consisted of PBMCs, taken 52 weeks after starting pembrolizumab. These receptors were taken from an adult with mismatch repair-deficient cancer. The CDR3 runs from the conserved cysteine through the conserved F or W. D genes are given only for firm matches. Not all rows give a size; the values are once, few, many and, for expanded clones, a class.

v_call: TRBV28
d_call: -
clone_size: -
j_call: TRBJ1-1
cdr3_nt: TGTGCCAGCAGTTCCTGGACAGCCAACACTGAAGCTTTCTTT
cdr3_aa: CASSSWTANTEAFF

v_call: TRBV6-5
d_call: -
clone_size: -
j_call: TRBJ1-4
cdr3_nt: TGTGCCAGCAGGCAACAAGGGGTTAATGAAAAACTGTTTTTT
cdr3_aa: CASRQQGVNEKLFF

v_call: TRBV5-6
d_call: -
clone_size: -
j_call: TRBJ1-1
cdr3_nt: TGTGCCAGCAGCTTGATAGGGGTTAGCACTGAAGCTTTCTTT
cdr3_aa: CASSLIGVSTEAFF

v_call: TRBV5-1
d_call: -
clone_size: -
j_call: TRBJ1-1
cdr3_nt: TGCGCCAGCAGCTTGTCCGGGGGACTGAACACTGAAGCTTTCTTT
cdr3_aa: CASSLSGGLNTEAFF

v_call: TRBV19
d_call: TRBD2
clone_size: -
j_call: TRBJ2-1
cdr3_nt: TGTGCCAGTAGTCCTCCGGGACTAGCGGGAGTCGAACAGTTCTTC
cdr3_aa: CASSPPGLAGVEQFF

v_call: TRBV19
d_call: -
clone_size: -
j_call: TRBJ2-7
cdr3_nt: TGTGCCAGTAGTAAGACAGGTGCCCCCTACGAGCAGTACTTC
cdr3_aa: CASSKTGAPYEQYF

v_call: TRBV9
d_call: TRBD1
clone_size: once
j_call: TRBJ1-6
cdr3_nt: TGTGCCAGCAGCTCCCGGGACAGGGGTAATTCACCCCTCCACTTT
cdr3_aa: CASSSRDRGNSPLHF

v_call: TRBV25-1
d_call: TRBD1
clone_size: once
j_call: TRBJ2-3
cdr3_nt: TGTGCCAGCAGCAAGACAGGGGGTACAGATACGCAGTATTTT
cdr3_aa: CASSKTGGTDTQYF

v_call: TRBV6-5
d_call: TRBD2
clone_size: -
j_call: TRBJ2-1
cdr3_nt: TGTGCCAGCAGTTCTTCCTTAGCGGGAGTCTTCAATGAGCAGTTCTTC
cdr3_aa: CASSSSLAGVFNEQFF

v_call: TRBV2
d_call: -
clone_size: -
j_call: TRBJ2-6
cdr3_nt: TGTGCCAGCAGTTACAGATCTGGGGCCAACGTCCTGACTTTC
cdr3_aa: CASSYRSGANVLTF

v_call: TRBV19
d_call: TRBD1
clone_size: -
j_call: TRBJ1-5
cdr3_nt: TGTGCCAGTAGTATAGAGACAGGGAATCAGCCCCAGCATTTT
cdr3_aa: CASSIETGNQPQHF

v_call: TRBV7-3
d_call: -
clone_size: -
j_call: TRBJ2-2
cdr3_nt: TGTGCCAGCAGCTTAACAGGCGGGAACACCGGGGAGCTGTTTTTT
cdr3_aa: CASSLTGGNTGELFF

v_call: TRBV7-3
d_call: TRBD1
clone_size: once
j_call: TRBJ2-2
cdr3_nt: TGTGCCAGCAGCTACATTGGACAGGCCACCGGGGAGCTGTTTTTT
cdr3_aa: CASSYIGQATGELFF

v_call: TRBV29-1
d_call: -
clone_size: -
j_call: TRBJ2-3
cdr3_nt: TGCAGCGTTGAAGCCCCCTACAGCACAGATACGCAGTATTTT
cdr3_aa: CSVEAPYSTDTQYF

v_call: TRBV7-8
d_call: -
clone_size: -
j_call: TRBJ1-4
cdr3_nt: TGTGCCAGCAGCCAGACCGGGACACCAAATGAAAAACTGTTTTTT
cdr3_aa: CASSQTGTPNEKLFF

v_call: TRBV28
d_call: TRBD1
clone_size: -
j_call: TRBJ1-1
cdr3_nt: TGTGCCAGCAGTTTTTGGAACTTTGGACAGGAGGGCACTGAAGCTTTCTTT
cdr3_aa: CASSFWNFGQEGTEAFF

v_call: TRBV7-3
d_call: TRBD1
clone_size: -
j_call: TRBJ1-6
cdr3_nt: TGTGCCAGCAGCTTGACAGGGGGGGATTCACCCCTCCACTTT
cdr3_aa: CASSLTGGDSPLHF

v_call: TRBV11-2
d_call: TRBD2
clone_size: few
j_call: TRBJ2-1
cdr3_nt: TGTGCCAGCAGCTCCGGGACTAGCGGGTCCCGGGGCAATGAGCAGTTCTTC
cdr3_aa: CASSSGTSGSRGNEQFF

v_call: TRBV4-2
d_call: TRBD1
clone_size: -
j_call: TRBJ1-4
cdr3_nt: TGTGCCAGCAGCCAAGAGGGACAGTTAAATGAAAAACTGTTTTTT
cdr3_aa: CASSQEGQLNEKLFF

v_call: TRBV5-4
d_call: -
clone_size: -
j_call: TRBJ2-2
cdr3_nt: TGTGCCAGCAGCTTGGGGCAGGACACCGGGGAGCTGTTTTTT
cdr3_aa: CASSLGQDTGELFF

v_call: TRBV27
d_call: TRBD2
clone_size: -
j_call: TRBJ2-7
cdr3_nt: TGTGCCAGCAGTTTATCTGGTCTAGCGGGAAGGTACGAGCAGTACTTC
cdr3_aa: CASSLSGLAGRYEQYF

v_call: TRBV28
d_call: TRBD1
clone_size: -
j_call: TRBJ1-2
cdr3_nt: TGTGCCAGCAGTCCGTCCGGGACAGGGGGTTTAGGCTACACCTTC
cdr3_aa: CASSPSGTGGLGYTF

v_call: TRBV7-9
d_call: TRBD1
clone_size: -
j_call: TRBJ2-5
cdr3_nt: TGTGCCAGCAGCTTAGGGACAGGGGTCCAAGAGACCCAGTACTTC
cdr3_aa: CASSLGTGVQETQYF

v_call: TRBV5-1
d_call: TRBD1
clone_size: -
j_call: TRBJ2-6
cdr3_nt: TGCGCCAGCGGAAGGACAGGGGGAGGATCTGGGGCCAACGTCCTGACTTTC
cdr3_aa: CASGRTGGGSGANVLTF

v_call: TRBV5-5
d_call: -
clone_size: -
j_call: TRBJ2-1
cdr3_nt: TGTGCCAGCAGCTTGGTAGGACGGGACACCGCAATCGAGCAGTTCTTC
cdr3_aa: CASSLVGRDTAIEQFF

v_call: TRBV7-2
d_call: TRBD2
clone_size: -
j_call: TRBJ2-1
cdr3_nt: TGTGCCAGCAGCTTAGGGGGGGGACTAGTATACAATGAGCAGTTCTTC
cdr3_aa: CASSLGGGLVYNEQFF

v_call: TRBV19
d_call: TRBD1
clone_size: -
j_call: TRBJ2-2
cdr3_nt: TGTGCCAGTGTCGTCCGGGACAGCCTAATTGGCGGGGAGCTGTTTTTT
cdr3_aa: CASVVRDSLIGGELFF

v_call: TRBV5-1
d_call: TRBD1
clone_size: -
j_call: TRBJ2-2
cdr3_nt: TGCGCCAGCAGTTGGGGGACAGGGGGCTTCGCGAACACCGGGGAGCTGTTTTTT
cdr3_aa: CASSWGTGGFANTGELFF

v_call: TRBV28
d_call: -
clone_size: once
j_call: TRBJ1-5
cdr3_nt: TGTGCCAGCAGTGGGACACCGGTGGGCAATCAGCCCCAGCATTTT
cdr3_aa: CASSGTPVGNQPQHF

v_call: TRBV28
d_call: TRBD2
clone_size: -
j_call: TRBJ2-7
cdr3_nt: TGTGCCAGCAGTTCCGGGGCTAGCGGATCATACGAGCAGTACTTC
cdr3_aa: CASSSGASGSYEQYF

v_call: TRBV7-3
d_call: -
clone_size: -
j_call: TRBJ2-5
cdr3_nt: TGTGCCAGCAGCCCAACCATTACAGGGAGAGAGACCCAGTACTTC
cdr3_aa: CASSPTITGRETQYF

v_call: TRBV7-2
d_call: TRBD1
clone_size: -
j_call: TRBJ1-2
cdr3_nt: TGTGCCAGCAGCTTAAGAGCGCCCACCGCCGACAGGGTTCGCGATGGCTACACCTTC
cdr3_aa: CASSLRAPTADRVRDGYTF

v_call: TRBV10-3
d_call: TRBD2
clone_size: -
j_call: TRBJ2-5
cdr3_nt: TGTGCCATTAGGGGTGAAGGACTAGCGGGGGGCCCAGAGACCCAGTACTTC
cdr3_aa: CAIRGEGLAGGPETQYF

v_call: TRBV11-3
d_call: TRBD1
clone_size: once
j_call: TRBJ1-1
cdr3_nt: TGTGCCAGCAGCCAATGGACAGGGGCCTCTGAAGCTTTCTTT
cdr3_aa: CASSQWTGASEAFF

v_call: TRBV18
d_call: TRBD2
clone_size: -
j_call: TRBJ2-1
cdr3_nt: TGTGCCAGCTCACGGACTAGCGGGATTAATGAGCAGTTCTTC
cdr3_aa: CASSRTSGINEQFF

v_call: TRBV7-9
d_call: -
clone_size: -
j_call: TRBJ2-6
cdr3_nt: TGTGCCAGCAGAGTGTACACCAACGTCCTGACTTTC
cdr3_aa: CASRVYTNVLTF

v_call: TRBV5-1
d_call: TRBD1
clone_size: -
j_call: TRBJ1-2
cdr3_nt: TGCGCCAGCAGCTCAGGACAGGGGCACCACTATGGCTACACCTTC
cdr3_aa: CASSSGQGHHYGYTF

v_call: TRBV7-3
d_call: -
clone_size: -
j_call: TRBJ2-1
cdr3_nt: TGTGCCAGCAGCTTCGGCTGGGAGAAGGACTACAATGAGCAGTTCTTC
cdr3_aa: CASSFGWEKDYNEQFF

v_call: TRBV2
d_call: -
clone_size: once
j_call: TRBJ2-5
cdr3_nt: TGTGCCAGCAGTGAAGAGGCTAGTGGGACCCAGTACTTC
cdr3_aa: CASSEEASGTQYF

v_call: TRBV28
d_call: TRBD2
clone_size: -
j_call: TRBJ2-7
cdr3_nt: TGTGCCAGCAGCCCTCCCCCTCAACTAGCGGGAGGGCTCGAGCAGTACTTC
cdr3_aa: CASSPPPQLAGGLEQYF

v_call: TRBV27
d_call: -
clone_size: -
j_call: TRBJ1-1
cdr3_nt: TGTGCCAGCAGTTTTCTGACGGGGAACACTGAAGCTTTCTTT
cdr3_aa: CASSFLTGNTEAFF

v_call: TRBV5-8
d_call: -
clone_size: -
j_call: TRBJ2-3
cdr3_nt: TGTGCCAGCAAGCGTCCTACGTCTAGCACAGATACGCAGTATTTT
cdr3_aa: CASKRPTSSTDTQYF

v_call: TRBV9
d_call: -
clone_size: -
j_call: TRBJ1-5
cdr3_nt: TGTGCCAGCAGCGTACTAAGCGGGGCGGATCAGCCCCAGCATTTT
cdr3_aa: CASSVLSGADQPQHF

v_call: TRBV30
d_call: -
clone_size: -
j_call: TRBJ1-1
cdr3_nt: TGTGCCTGGAGCCACCTGGGGGGAGCTTTCTTT
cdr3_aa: CAWSHLGGAFF

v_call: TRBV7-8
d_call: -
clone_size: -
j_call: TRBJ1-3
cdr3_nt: TGTGCCAGCAGCCCAGACACCAGCTCTGGAAACACCATATATTTT
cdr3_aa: CASSPDTSSGNTIYF

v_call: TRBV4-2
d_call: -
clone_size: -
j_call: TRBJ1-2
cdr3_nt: TGTGCCAGCAGCCGAGAGCCAACAGGGCTCGGGGGCTACACCTTC
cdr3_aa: CASSREPTGLGGYTF

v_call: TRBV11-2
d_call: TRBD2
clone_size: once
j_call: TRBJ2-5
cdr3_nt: TGTGCCAGCAGCTTCGGGACTAACTCCAGGGAGACCCAGTACTTC
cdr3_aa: CASSFGTNSRETQYF

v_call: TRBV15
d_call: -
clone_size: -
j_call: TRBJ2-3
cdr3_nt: TGTGCCACCAGCCTTAGACTAGAAGCTGTAAATACGCAGTATTTT
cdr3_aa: CATSLRLEAVNTQYF

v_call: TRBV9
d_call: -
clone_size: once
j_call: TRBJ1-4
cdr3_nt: TGTGCCAGCAGCGTAGCGGCGGACAGTAATGAAAAACTGTTTTTT
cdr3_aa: CASSVAADSNEKLFF

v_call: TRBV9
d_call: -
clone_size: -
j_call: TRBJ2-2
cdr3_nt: TGTGCCAGTTCCGCGGGTTGGGTGAACACCGGGGAGCTGTTTTTT
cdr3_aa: CASSAGWVNTGELFF

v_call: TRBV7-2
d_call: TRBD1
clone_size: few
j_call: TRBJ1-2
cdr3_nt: TGTGCCAGCAGCTTGGGTACAGGGGTCGGCTACACCTTC
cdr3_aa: CASSLGTGVGYTF

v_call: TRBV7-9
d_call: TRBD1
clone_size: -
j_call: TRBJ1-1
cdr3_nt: TGTGCCAGCAGCCAGGGGGTGAACACTGAAGCTTTCTTT
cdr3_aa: CASSQGVNTEAFF